The 32 T cell receptor beta chains reported below all come from one sample, sequenced in a study of blood T cells in healthy people across ages. The authors ran a second PCR of 7 to 11 cycles using a sample-barcoded 5' primer and a J-beta primer mix. Each CDR3 protein gets one entry after TCRdb re-called the 5' RACE reads with MiXCR. The sample carries approximately 730,000 distinct CDR3 sequences, approximately 43% recorded once. Sequencing used blood. The receptors here all came from a woman aged 55-75 years in good health.

V and J are TRBV12-3 or TRBV12-4 and TRBJ1-1; tentative D call: TRBD1 (6 bases). The CDR3 is 14 amino acids. Trimming stripped 5 bases from V and 3 bases from J, with 13 bases between. The CDR3 DNA is TGTGCCAGCAGTCTAGACAGGAAGGACACTGAAGCTTTCTTT. This codes for CASSLDRKDTEAFF.

The sample holds a few counts of this clonotype. V and J are TRBV28 and TRBJ2-3; D possibly corresponds to TRBD1 (7 bases). CDR1 and CDR2 (germline): MDHEN, SYDVKM. Trimming took off 10 bases at V and 10 bases at J, with 21 bases between the two ends. The CDR3 spans 13 residues. CDR3 loop: CAIQGGNEMAQYF. CDR3 nucleotide sequence: TGTGCCATCCAGGGGGGCAATGAAATGGCGCAGTATTTT.

The genes are TRBV7-7 and TRBJ2-5; D gene unclear. CDR1 and CDR2 (germline): SSHAT, FNYEAQ (reference sequence). The CDR3 has 18 residues. V lost 5 bases and J lost 2, with 24 bases in between. As DNA, the CDR3 is TGTGCCAGCAGCGATTCGGACCCCTTTCTCCCATCACAAGAGACCCAGTACTTC. It is translated as CASSDSDPFLPSQETQYF.

In its sample, this clonotype was seen a few times. The CDR3 loop is CASSLGRNQETQYF. CDR3 DNA: TGTGCCAGCAGCCTCGGGCGGAACCAAGAGACCCAGTACTTC. The chain uses TRBV7-7 and TRBJ2-5; D gene ambiguous. This CDR3 is 14 amino acids long. Trimming took 5 bases from V and 0 from J, leaving 10 bases between them. Per germline, CDR1 SSHAT and CDR2 FNYEAQ (reference sequence).

This chain uses TRBV3-1 with TRBJ1-6, with D unclear. CDR3 length: 12 amino acids. Germline V gives CDR1 LGHDT, CDR2 YNNKEL (reference sequence). V lost 2 bases and J lost 7, with 3 bases in between. CDR3 DNA sequence: TGTGCCAGCAGCCAAACGAATTCACCCCTCCACTTT. Protein sequence: CASSQTNSPLHF.

This clonotype was observed a few times. The junction and the germline gene differ at one end; a read error may be behind it. J is TRBJ2-5 and V is TRBV7-7; 7 bases align to TRBD2. CDR1 is SSHAT and CDR2 is FNYEAQ in the germline V gene (reference sequence). The CDR3 contains 15 residues. The DNA for the CDR3 is TGTGCTAGCAGCTTAGCTAGCGGAGCCCAAGAGACCCAGTACTTC. Amino acids: CASSLASGAQETQYF.

At least ten counts were recorded for this clonotype. This chain joins TRBV10-3 and TRBJ2-3; TRBD2 aligns across 9 bases. CDR3 length: 15 amino acids. The germline gives CDR1 ENHRY, CDR2 SYGVKD. V lost 0 bases to trimming and J lost 4 bases; unmatched junction nucleotides: 2. In nucleotides, the CDR3 is TGTGCCATCAGTGAGTCTAGCGGGAGCGCAGATACGCAGTATTTT. As protein: CAISESSGSADTQYF.

The V gene is TRBV29-1, the J gene TRBJ2-7, with D tentatively TRBD2 (5 bases). CDR3 length: 14 amino acids. The germline CDR1 and CDR2 sequences are SQVTM and ANQGSEA. Trimming stripped 1 base from V and 7 bases from J, with 17 bases between. CDR3 protein: CSVEAGSGWREQYF. CDR3 nucleotide sequence: TGCAGCGTTGAAGCCGGTTCGGGGTGGAGGGAGCAGTACTTC.

The chain recombines TRBV7-8 with TRBJ2-7, with a possible D match to TRBD1 (5 bases). The CDR3 sequence is 16 residues long. CDR1 is SGHVS and CDR2 is FQNEAQ in the germline V gene. V was trimmed by 1 base and J by 3 bases, leaving 16 bases between them. CDR3 DNA sequence: TGTGCCAGCAGCTTAGTTCAGGGCCGAAAATACTACGAGCAGTACTTC. Protein sequence: CASSLVQGRKYYEQYF.

This clonotype came up a few times. V gene TRBV27 combines with J gene TRBJ2-7; the D gene is possibly TRBD1 (5 bases). This CDR3 comprises 15 residues. V was pared by 5 bases and J by 0 bases, with 14 bases between. The V gene's germline CDR1 is MNHEY and CDR2 SMNVEV (reference sequence). CDR3 bases: TGTGCCAGCAGTCGGCAGGGCCGGAGCTCCTACGAGCAGTACTTC. This translates into CASSRQGRSSYEQYF.

The chain combines TRBV15 with TRBJ2-4; no clear D. Near its end, the DNA agrees better with TRBJ2-7, so the J call may be wrong. CDR3 length: 12 residues. Germline loops: CDR1 LNHNV, CDR2 YYDKDF (reference sequence). The DNA of the CDR3 is TGTGCCACCAGCCCGACCCCTTACGAGCAGTACTTC. Translation: CATSPTPYEQYF.

The count of this clonotype is one. This chain connects TRBV7-6 to TRBJ2-2, with 10 bases lining up with TRBD2. Trimming took 2 bases from V and 5 from J; bases not matched to a gene: 8. Germline V gives CDR1 SGHVS, CDR2 FNYEAQ. There are 17 residues in the CDR3. Written as DNA, the CDR3 is TGTGCCAGCAGCTTAATGAGCGGGAGGGCCGGAACCGGGGAGCTGTTTTTT. Amino acid sequence: CASSLMSGRAGTGELFF.

Only a few counts were recorded for this clonotype. The CDR3 sequence: CATSESGVSYGYTF. CDR3 coding DNA: TGTGCCACCAGTGAAAGTGGGGTCTCCTATGGCTACACCTTC. The chain combines TRBV24-1 with TRBJ1-2; D is uncertain. From germline, CDR1 is KGHDR and CDR2 SFDVKD. The CDR3 runs 14 residues. The V end lost 4 bases, the J end lost 4 bases, and 12 bases lay between the germline ends.

This clonotype was detected only once. A read error may explain this, as a much larger clone is one base away. The chain joins TRBV29-1 to TRBJ2-1, with 7 nucleotides matching TRBD1. The CDR3 is 14 residues long. Germline V gives CDR1 SQVTM, CDR2 ANQGSEA. This chain's CDR3 is CGANRQGVPNEQFF. The CDR3 region has the DNA TGCGGCGCAAACCGACAGGGAGTCCCCAATGAGCAGTTCTTC.

To note about this clonotype: This may stem from a read error, because a much larger clone lies one nucleotide away. The rearrangement joins TRBV29-1 to TRBJ2-5; 10 nucleotides agree with TRBD2. This CDR3 has 15 amino acids. The germline gives CDR1 SQVTM, CDR2 ANQGSEA. The V and J ends lost 3 bases and 11 bases, in that order; junction bases with no gene match: 15. This CDR3 is CSVDKLGLASDEQYF. The DNA of the CDR3 is TGCAGCGTTGATAAGTTGGGACTAGCGTCGGATGAGCAGTACTTC.

The chain links TRBV7-9 to TRBJ2-5; tentatively, D is TRBD1 (6 bases). The ends were cut back, 1 base at V and 11 bases at J, with 14 bases in the middle. The CDR3 is made up of 13 amino acids. Germline assignment: CDR1 SEHNR and CDR2 FQNEAQ (reference sequence). This CDR3 is CASSLVGAEEQYF. The CDR3 DNA sequence: TGTGCCAGCAGCTTAGTGGGGGCTGAGGAGCAGTACTTC.

The sample holds many counts of this clonotype. This sequence joins TRBV7-2 and TRBJ2-3, with D perhaps matching TRBD1 (5 bases). The CDR3 runs to 14 residues. V was trimmed by 4 bases and J by 2 bases, leaving 10 bases between them. CDR1 and CDR2 from the germline V gene are SGHTA and FQGNSA. The CDR3 DNA reads TGTGCCAGCAGCTCGCTGACAGTCACAGATACGCAGTATTTT. Its protein is CASSSLTVTDTQYF.

The gene calls are TRBV21-1 and TRBJ2-7; the table's D call, TRBD1, has no DNA check behind it. TRBV21-1 is classified as a pseudogene. This CDR3 is built from 14 residues. In DNA, the CDR3 is TGTGCCGGCAGCAAAGGCGGGACAATCTACGAGCAGTACTTC. Residues: CAGSKGGTIYEQYF.

This clonotype was counted only a few times. The chain recombines TRBV20-1 with TRBJ2-5; possible D gene TRBD2, 6 bases. Trimming pared 1 base from V and 0 bases from J, leaving 6 bases between. This CDR3 spans 13 amino acids. CDR1 is DFQATT, CDR2 SNEGSKA, per germline (reference sequence). The CDR3 nucleotides read TGCAGTGCTAGAGGGGACTACCAAGAGACCCAGTACTTC. This encodes CSARGDYQETQYF.

This clonotype was seen more than once but under ten times. The V call is TRBV29-1, the J call TRBJ1-4; 8 bases match TRBD1. The CDR3 covers 15 residues. J was trimmed by 0 bases and V by 6 bases; bases with no gene match: 6. Germline V lookup: CDR1 SQVTM, CDR2 ANQGSEA. CDR3 bases: TGCAGCGTCGCGGGGACAGGAGCAACTAATGAAAAACTGTTTTTT. Amino acids: CSVAGTGATNEKLFF.

The rearrangement uses TRBV9 and TRBJ1-2; no clear D. The CDR3 contains 15 residues. The V gene's germline CDR1 is SGDLS and CDR2 YYNGEE. V was trimmed by 0 bases and J by 5 bases, leaving 14 bases between them. The CDR3 bases are TGTGCCAGCAGCGTAGAGGGAGAGACTCTTTATGGCTACACCTTC. As protein: CASSVEGETLYGYTF.

V gene TRBV29-1 combines with J gene TRBJ2-3, with a possible D match to TRBD2 (6 bases). The germline CDR1 and CDR2 sequences are SQVTM and ANQGSEA. Trimming removed 3 bases from V and 5 bases from J, with 18 bases in between. The CDR3 runs to 15 residues. In DNA, the CDR3 is TGCAGCGTTGACTCTCCCAGCGGGTGGAGAGATACGCAGTATTTT. This codes for CSVDSPSGWRDTQYF.

This clonotype was seen a few times. V and J are TRBV7-3 and TRBJ2-1; 8 bases are a match to TRBD2. The V gene's germline CDR1 is SGHTA and CDR2 FQGTGA. The V and J ends lost 1 base and 7 bases, in that order; junction bases with no gene match: 3. CDR3 length equals 14 residues. CDR3 residues: CASSLRREGNEQFF. CDR3 DNA sequence: TGTGCCAGCAGCTTAAGACGGGAGGGTAATGAGCAGTTCTTC.

This sequence joins TRBV3-1 and TRBJ2-3; TRBD2 is a possible D gene (5 bases). The CDR3 has 14 residues. CDR1 LGHDT and CDR2 YNNKEL come from the germline V gene (reference sequence). Trimming pared 5 bases from V and 2 bases from J, leaving 11 bases between. DNA for the CDR3: TGTGCCAGCAGCTCCACTAGAACCACAGATACGCAGTATTTT. It is translated as CASSSTRTTDTQYF.

Turning to this clonotype: Being one base from a much bigger clone, this may be a read error. The chain is built from TRBV6-2 or TRBV6-3 and TRBJ2-4; TRBD2 might be the D (6 bases). Trimming shortened V by 5 bases and J by 13 bases, and 15 bases separated the two germline ends. This CDR3 has 12 amino acids. Germline V CDR1 and CDR2: MNHEY, SVGEGT. The CDR3 loop reads CASSPPPGEQYF. CDR3 sequence (DNA): TGTGCCAGCAGTCCGCCTCCGGGGGAGCAGTACTTC.

The table lists this clonotype with a few counts. The CDR3 DNA follows: TGTGCCAGCTCACCCCGGGACAGGGAGAACTATGGCTACACCTTC. Encoded protein: CASSPRDRENYGYTF. The chain employs TRBV18 and TRBJ1-2; 9 bases agree with TRBD1. The CDR3 is 15 residues long. V lost 3 bases and J lost 2; bases outside the gene matches: 4. The V gene's germline CDR1 is KGHSH and CDR2 LQKENI.

For this clonotype: The junction shows a germline mismatch at one end, possibly a read error. The rearrangement uses TRBV11-2 and TRBJ2-1; D perhaps matches TRBD1 (6 bases). This CDR3 spans 14 amino acids. The V gene's germline CDR1 is SGHAT and CDR2 FQNNGV. The CDR3 region has the DNA TGTGCCATCAGCTCTCATCTCCAGGGGTCTGAGCAGTTCTTC. Amino acid sequence: CAISSHLQGSEQFF.

This clonotype was detected a few times. This chain connects TRBV7-9 to TRBJ2-1; tentative D call: TRBD1 (6 bases). V shed 3 bases and J shed 6 bases, with 12 bases lying between them. The CDR3 spans 14 residues. CDR1 and CDR2 (germline): SEHNR, FQNEAQ (reference sequence). The DNA for the CDR3 is TGTGCCAGCAGCTTGGTGGGGGCCGCCAATGAGCAGTTCTTC. This encodes CASSLVGAANEQFF.

The rearrangement links TRBV7-9 to TRBJ2-1; TRBD2 matches at 11 bases. The CDR3 loop spans 17 amino acids. J was trimmed by 0 bases and V by 9 bases; bases with no gene match: 10. The germline gives CDR1 SEHNR, CDR2 FQNEAQ (reference sequence). The CDR3 DNA follows: TGTGCCAGTTTTAGCGGGAGGGCCGGAAGCTCCTACAATGAGCAGTTCTTC. It yields the protein CASFSGRAGSSYNEQFF.

This chain links TRBV10-3 with TRBJ1-1; 7 positions agree with TRBD1. J lost 7 bases, V lost 9 bases, and 11 bases had no gene match. This CDR3 spans 13 amino acids. Germline assignment: CDR1 ENHRY and CDR2 SYGVKD. Here the CDR3 reads CAIHGETGNEAFF. The CDR3, as DNA: TGTGCCATACATGGGGAGACAGGGAATGAAGCTTTCTTT.

A few counts support this clonotype. V and J are TRBV20-1 and TRBJ2-4; 13 bases match TRBD2. The DNA end favors TRBJ2-7, so the J call may be wrong. The CDR3 is made up of 14 amino acids. The V gene's germline CDR1 is DFQATT and CDR2 SNEGSKA (reference sequence). DNA for the CDR3: TGCAGTGCGGGGACTAGCGGGGCCTCCTACGAGCAGTACTTC. It specifies CSAGTSGASYEQYF.

The V gene is TRBV3-1, the J gene TRBJ2-1, with 12 nucleotides matching TRBD2. V lost 4 bases and J lost 2; bases outside the gene matches: 9. In germline, CDR1 is LGHDT, CDR2 YNNKEL (reference sequence). The CDR3 consists of 18 residues. The CDR3 here is CASSLTSGGIGTYNEQFF. The CDR3 DNA is TGTGCCAGCAGCCTTACTAGCGGGGGGATTGGTACCTACAATGAGCAGTTCTTC.